This TCR beta chain comes out of a study of blood T cell repertoires in COVID-19. Generated by immunoSEQ multiplex PCR, the TCRdb table keeps only in-frame clones and is missing some. The data contain about 47,000 clones, less than 85% of them singletons. Trimming removed 6 bases from V and 8 bases from J, with 16 bases in between. The CDR3 has 13 amino acids. This TCR derives from a man aged 45 to 65 with acute or convalescent COVID-19. V gene TRBV12-3 or TRBV12-4 combines with J gene TRBJ1-2, with TRBD1 as a possible D gene (6 bases). The sequenced material came from peripheral blood. CDR3: CASSQDRSEGYTF. The CDR3 nucleotides read TGTGCCAGCAGCCAAGACAGGTCTGAGGGCTACACCTTC.